This entry features one T cell receptor beta chain sequence. Its matching antigen is unknown. The CDR3 has 18 residues. Germline assignment: CDR1 SGHNT and CDR2 YYREEE (reference sequence). Losses at the gene ends were 0 bases for V and 1 base for J; bases not matched to a gene: 9. The repertoire was sequenced with immunoSEQ multiplex PCR; TCRdb's copy has only in-frame clones and lacks some. This table holds roughly 84,000 clones, approximately 85% found once. This entry is derived from a study of T cell responses to AZD1222 COVID-19 vaccine. Points from the study as a whole: Only a handful of people who got AZD1222 tested seropositive at baseline. Across spike, vaccine-associated CD4 TCRs were found, dominant at 160-218 and 743-854.

Specimen: peripheral blood, collected 28 days after the second AZD1222 dose. The chain uses TRBV5-4 and TRBJ1-3; the match to TRBD1 covers 8 bases. This receptor was obtained from an adult who received the AZD1222 COVID-19 vaccine. The CDR3 DNA sequence: TGTGCCAGCAGCTTGGACCCAGGGGGCCCGGCTTCTGGAAACACCATATATTTT. Its protein product is CASSLDPGGPASGNTIYF.